A selection of T cell receptor beta chains follows, all from one sample in a study of cytomegalovirus exposure and HLA in healthy donors. This table comes from immunoSEQ multiplex PCR, and its TCRdb copy is limited to in-frame clones, with some not included. The table has about 82,000 clones, under 80% seen once; the top ten hold under 15%. Sequencing input: PBMCs. These receptors were taken from a human donor in good health. CDR3s include the opening cysteine and the closing phenylalanine or tryptophan. D genes are given only for firm matches. For some rows the clone size is stated as once, few or many, or as a class when expanded; others skip it.

V	size	D	J	DNA	CDR3
TRBV5-1	few	TRBD1	TRBJ1-5	TGCGCCAGCAGCCCCACAGGGGAGAAGCATCAGCCCCAGCATTTT	CASSPTGEKHQPQHF
TRBV18	.	.	TRBJ1-5	TGTGCCAGCTCACCGACAGTTGATCAGCCCCAGCATTTT	CASSPTVDQPQHF
TRBV6-5	.	.	TRBJ1-2	TGTGCCAGCAGCTACGGAGGTTACGGCTACACCTTC	CASSYGGYGYTF
TRBV19	.	.	TRBJ2-6	TGTGCCAGTAGTATAGGAGTCCGCTCTGGGGCCAACGTCCTGACTTTC	CASSIGVRSGANVLTF
TRBV5-4	.	.	TRBJ2-2	TGTGCCAGCAGCTTGGGCGGGGAGAACACCGGGGAGCTGTTTTTT	CASSLGGENTGELFF
TRBV6-1	.	.	TRBJ2-7	TGTGCCAGCAGTGAACTACCGGGAAGGAGGTACGAGCAGTACTTC	CASSELPGRRYEQYF
TRBV6-5	few	.	TRBJ2-7	TGTGCCAGCAGCCCGACAGGCTACGAGCAGTACTTC	CASSPTGYEQYF
TRBV5-1	.	.	TRBJ1-2	TGCGCCAGCAGCTTAATTCCAGGCGGGGGCTACACCTTC	CASSLIPGGGYTF
TRBV4-2	once	TRBD2	TRBJ2-7	TGTGCCAGCAGCCAAGATCCTGCGGGGGGCTACGAGCAGTACTTC	CASSQDPAGGYEQYF
TRBV18	.	.	TRBJ2-5	TGTGCCAGCTCACCACCCAGTGGAGAGACCCAGTACTTC	CASSPPSGETQYF
TRBV7-9	.	.	TRBJ2-7	TGTGCCAGCAGCTTATGGCGGGTGGGGGAGCAGTACTTC	CASSLWRVGEQYF
TRBV5-6	.	.	TRBJ2-3	TGTGCCAGCAGCTTGGGAGCAGATACGCAGTATTTT	CASSLGADTQYF
TRBV27	once	.	TRBJ1-5	TGTGCCAGCAGTTTAATGACACCCTCAGGGCAGCCCCAGCATTTT	CASSLMTPSGQPQHF
TRBV6-4	.	.	TRBJ1-2	TGTGCCAGCAGTGCTTTCGGGGGTGGCTACACCTTC	CASSAFGGGYTF
TRBV27	.	.	TRBJ2-7	TGTGCCAGCACCCTTCGGGCAGGGGACACCTACGAGCAGTACTTC	CASTLRAGDTYEQYF
TRBV5-1	.	.	TRBJ2-5	TGCGCCAGCAGCTCCCAGGGGGGAGAGACCCAGTACTTC	CASSSQGGETQYF
TRBV7-2	.	TRBD1	TRBJ1-2	TGTGCCAGCAGCTCCCGGACAGGGTCTAACTATGGCTACACCTTC	CASSSRTGSNYGYTF
TRBV10-3	.	.	TRBJ2-1	TGTGCCATCAGTGTTGGGACTTACAACAATGAGCAGTTCTTC	CAISVGTYNNEQFF
TRBV4-1	.	.	TRBJ1-6	TGCGCCAGCAGCCAAGATTCTTTTTCACCCCTCCACTTT	CASSQDSFSPLHF
TRBV7-2	.	TRBD1	TRBJ1-1	TGTGCCAGTAGTTGGCAGGGGGCTAGAACTGAAGCTTTCTTT	CASSWQGARTEAFF
TRBV10-2	.	TRBD1	TRBJ2-3	TGCGCCAGCAGTGAGCGCCGAGGGGGCGCAGATACGCAGTATTTT	CASSERRGGADTQYF
TRBV9	.	.	TRBJ1-6	TGTGCCAGCAGCGTAGGGGGCGTAAATTCACCCCTCCACTTT	CASSVGGVNSPLHF
TRBV7-6	many	TRBD1	TRBJ2-1	TGTGCCAGCAGCTCCGGGACAGGACCCTACAATGAGCAGTTCTTC	CASSSGTGPYNEQFF
TRBV5-4	.	TRBD2	TRBJ2-1	TGTGCCAGCAGCTCTACGACTAGCGGGGGGGCTAGCTCCTACAATGAGCAGTTCTTC	CASSSTTSGGASSYNEQFF
TRBV6-1	.	TRBD1	TRBJ1-2	TGTGCCAGCAGTGAAGATCCGACAGGGGTTAACTATGGCTACACCTTC	CASSEDPTGVNYGYTF
TRBV2	.	.	TRBJ2-7	TGTGCCAGCACGCGGCAGGGGCTCTACGAGCAGTACTTC	CASTRQGLYEQYF